This TCR beta chain was captured in a study of radiotherapy plus CTLA-4 blockade in lung cancer. The wider study: Of all patients, around 19% responded objectively and 25% to 40% showed disease control.

On this clone: What it binds is not known.

General study results and limits: Interferon-beta and early blood T cell clone dynamics reportedly predicted response best.

Some clones are missing from TCRdb's copy, which holds only in-frame ones; the method was immunoSEQ multiplex PCR. The table has more than 90,000 clones, 85% to 90% seen once. The source was peripheral blood, collected from a patient treated with radiotherapy plus ipilimumab. This TCR came from a human donor with non-small cell lung cancer that progressed on radiotherapy plus ipilimumab.

The CDR3 sequence is CASSAGLAGGYEQYF. The CDR3 nucleotides are TGTGCCAGCAGTGCAGGACTAGCGGGAGGCTACGAGCAGTACTTC. This chain uses TRBV2 with TRBJ2-7; 14 bases are shared with TRBD2. The length of the CDR3 is 15 residues. The junction had 2 bases not matched to a gene; V was cut back by 4 bases and J by 3 bases. Germline CDR1 SNHLY, CDR2 FYNNEI.